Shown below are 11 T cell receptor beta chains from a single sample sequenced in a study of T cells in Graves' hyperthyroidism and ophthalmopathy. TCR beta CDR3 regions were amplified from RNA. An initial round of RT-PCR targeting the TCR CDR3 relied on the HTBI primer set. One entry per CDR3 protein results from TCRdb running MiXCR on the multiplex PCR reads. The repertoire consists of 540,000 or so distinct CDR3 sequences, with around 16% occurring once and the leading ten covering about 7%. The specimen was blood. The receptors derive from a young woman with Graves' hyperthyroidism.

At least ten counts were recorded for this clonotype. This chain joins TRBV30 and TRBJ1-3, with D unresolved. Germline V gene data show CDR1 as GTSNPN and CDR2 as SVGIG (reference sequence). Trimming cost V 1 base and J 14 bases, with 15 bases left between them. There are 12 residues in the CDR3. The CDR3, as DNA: TGTGCCTGGAGTGGGTCCCTCCAACCCCTATATTTT. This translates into CAWSGSLQPLYF.

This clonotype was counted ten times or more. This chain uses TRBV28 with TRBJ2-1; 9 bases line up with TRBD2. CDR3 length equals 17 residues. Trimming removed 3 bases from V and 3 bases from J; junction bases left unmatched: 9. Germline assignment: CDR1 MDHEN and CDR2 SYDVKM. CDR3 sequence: CASSFLPLAGRYNEQFF. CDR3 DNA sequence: TGTGCCAGCAGTTTTCTCCCTCTAGCGGGACGCTACAATGAGCAGTTCTTC.

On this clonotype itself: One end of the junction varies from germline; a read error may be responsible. The CDR3 bases are TGTGCCAGTAGTCACCTCCCCAAGACTAGCGGAACAGTCACAGATACGCGGTATTTT. Encoded protein: CASSHLPKTSGTVTDTRYF. This chain uses TRBV19 with TRBJ2-3, with 9 bases aligning to TRBD2. Germline-derived CDR1 and CDR2 are LNHDA and SQIVND (reference sequence). The CDR3 runs to 19 residues.

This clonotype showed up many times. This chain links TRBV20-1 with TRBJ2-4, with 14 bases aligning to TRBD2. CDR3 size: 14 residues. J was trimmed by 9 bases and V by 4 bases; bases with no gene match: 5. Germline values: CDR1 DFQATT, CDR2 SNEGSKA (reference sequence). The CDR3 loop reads CSATGLAGAGIQYF. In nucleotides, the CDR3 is TGCAGTGCTACGGGACTAGCGGGAGCAGGCATTCAGTACTTC.

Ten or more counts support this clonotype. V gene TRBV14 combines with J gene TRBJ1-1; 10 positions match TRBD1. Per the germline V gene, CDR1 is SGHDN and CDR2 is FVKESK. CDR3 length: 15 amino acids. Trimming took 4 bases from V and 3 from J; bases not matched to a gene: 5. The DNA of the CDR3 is TGTGCCAGCAGCCTGACAGGGGGCACAGACACTGAAGCTTTCTTT. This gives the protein CASSLTGGTDTEAFF.

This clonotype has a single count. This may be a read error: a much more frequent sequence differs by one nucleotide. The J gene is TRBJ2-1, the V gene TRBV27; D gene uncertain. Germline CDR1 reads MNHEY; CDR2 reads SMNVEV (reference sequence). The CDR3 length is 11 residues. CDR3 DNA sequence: TGTGCCAGCGAGCGAGGAAATGAGCAGTCCTTC. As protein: CASERGNEQSF.

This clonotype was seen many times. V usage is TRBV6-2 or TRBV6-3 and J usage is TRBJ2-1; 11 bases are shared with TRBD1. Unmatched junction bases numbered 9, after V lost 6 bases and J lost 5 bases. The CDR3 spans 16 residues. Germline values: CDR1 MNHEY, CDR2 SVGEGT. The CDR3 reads CASSPSRDRGNNEQFF. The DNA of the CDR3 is TGTGCCAGCAGCCCGTCCCGGGACAGGGGGAACAATGAGCAGTTCTTC.

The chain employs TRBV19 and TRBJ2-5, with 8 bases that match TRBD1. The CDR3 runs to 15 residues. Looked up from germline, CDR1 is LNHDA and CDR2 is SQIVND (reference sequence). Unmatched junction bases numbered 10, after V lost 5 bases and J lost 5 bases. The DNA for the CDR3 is TGTGCCAGTAGTCCAGGGACAGGCTTTCGGGAGACCCAGTACTTC. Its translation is CASSPGTGFRETQYF. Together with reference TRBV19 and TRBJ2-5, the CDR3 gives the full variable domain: DGGITQSPKYLFRKEGQNVTLSCEQNLNHDAMYWYRQDPGQGLRLIYYSQIVNDFQKGDIAEGYSVSREKKESFPLTVTSAQKNPTAFYLCASSPGTGFRETQYFGPGTRLLVL.

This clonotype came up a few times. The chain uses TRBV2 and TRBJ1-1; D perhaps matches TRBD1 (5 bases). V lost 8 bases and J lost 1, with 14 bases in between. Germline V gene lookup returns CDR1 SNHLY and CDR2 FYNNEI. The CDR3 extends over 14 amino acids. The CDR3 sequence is CASLVGVGNTEAFF. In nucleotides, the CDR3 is TGTGCCAGCCTTGTAGGGGTCGGGAACACTGAAGCTTTCTTT.

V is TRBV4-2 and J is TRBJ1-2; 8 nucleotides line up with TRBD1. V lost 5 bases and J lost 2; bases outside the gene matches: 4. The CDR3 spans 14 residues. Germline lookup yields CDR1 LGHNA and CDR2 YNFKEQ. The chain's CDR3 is CASSVDRANYGYTF. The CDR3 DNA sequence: TGTGCCAGCAGCGTGGACAGGGCCAACTATGGCTACACCTTC.

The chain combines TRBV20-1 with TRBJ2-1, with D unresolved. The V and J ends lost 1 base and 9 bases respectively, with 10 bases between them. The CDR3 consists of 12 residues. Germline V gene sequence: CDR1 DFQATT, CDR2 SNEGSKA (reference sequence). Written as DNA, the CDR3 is TGCAGTGCTAGAGTAGCTAGTCGTGAGCAGTTCTTC. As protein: CSARVASREQFF.